Listed here is a single T cell receptor (beta chain). Antigen specificity is unknown. The sample belongs to a study of graft-versus-host responses after intestinal transplantation. Turning to the study itself: As for transplant type, recipients had multivisceral, liver-intestinal, or isolated intestinal grafts. Induction with anti-thymocyte globulin, then tacrolimus and steroids for three to four years, was given to all recipients.

The CDR3 is 15 amino acids. CDR1 and CDR2 (germline): LGHNA, YNFKEQ. Losses at the gene ends were 4 bases for V and 8 bases for J; bases not matched to a gene: 5. Assay used: immunoSEQ multiplex PCR; TCRdb lists only in-frame clones, some missing. The sample gives over 75,000 clones, about 87% of which show up once; more than 0.25% is in the top ten. Whole-study results and caveats: In recipient marrow, GvH clones were found, and some appeared first in ileum or blood.

The TCR originated in a human donor who was the organ donor for an intestinal transplant. The rearrangement uses TRBV4-2 and TRBJ2-1; TRBD2 aligns across 13 bases. This sample comprised unstimulated CD4+ T cells sorted from spleen or lymph node cells, obtained before transplant. The CDR3 nucleotides read TGTGCCAGCAGCCCGGGGACTAGCGGGAACTATGAGCAGTTCTTC. The encoded protein is CASSPGTSGNYEQFF.